These 3 T cell receptor beta chains originate from one sample sequenced in a study of blood T cell repertoires in COVID-19 (dated by TCRdb to 2019 to 2021). The library relied on the immunoSEQ multiplex PCR assay. In TCRdb, the immuneACCESS table is reduced to in-frame sequences with V and J assigned. These tables do not hold every clone; where another copy was compared, an unresolved V gene accounts for under half, and the others remain unexplained. For this sample the table gives roughly 280,000 clones, of which 75% to 90% were detected only once. Together, the top ten hold 2% to 2.5% of the sample. Sequenced input: peripheral blood. The receptor source for this set is a man in his fifties or sixties with acute or convalescent COVID-19.

The chain uses TRBV6-5 and TRBJ1-3; the D is unclear. Germline V gene data show CDR1 as MNHEY and CDR2 as SVGAGI. The CDR3 is made up of 11 amino acids. V was pared by 8 bases and J by 6 bases, with 8 bases between. The DNA of the CDR3 is TGTGCCAGCTCACTTGAAAACACCATATATTTT. Translating gives CASSLENTIYF.

The V and J genes are TRBV5-4 and TRBJ2-5, with TRBD2 matching 8 bases. Looked up from germline, CDR1 is SGHNT and CDR2 is YYREEE (reference sequence). The CDR3 runs to 15 residues. V was pared by 4 bases and J by 4 bases, with 9 bases of the junction left unmatched. The chain's CDR3 is CASSLKAGEAETQYF. Written as DNA, the CDR3 is TGTGCCAGCAGCCTTAAAGCGGGGGAGGCAGAGACCCAGTACTTC.

J is TRBJ2-5 and V is TRBV2; 14 bases fit TRBD2. The trim removed 5 bases at V and 2 bases at J, leaving 4 bases unmatched. The germline CDR1 and CDR2 sequences are SNHLY and FYNNEI. This CDR3 region has 16 residues. This chain's CDR3 is CASSYGTSGGQETQYF. In nucleotides, the CDR3 is TGTGCCAGCAGTTACGGGACTAGCGGGGGACAAGAGACCCAGTACTTC.